These 32 T cell receptor beta chains came from one sample sequenced in a study of beta chain features in type 1 diabetes. Sequencing targeted expressed TCRB transcripts, as all isolated RNA had been reverse transcribed. Data came from immunoSEQ multiplex PCR; TCRdb stores just in-frame clones and leaves some out. The sample consists of around 340,000 clones, about 20% of them appearing once. Sequenced input: naive CD4+ T cells from blood. The receptors stem from a young woman in good health.

This clone showed up just a few times. The chain links TRBV6-6 to TRBJ1-6; the match to TRBD1 covers 8 bases. The CDR3 is made up of 16 amino acids. Per the germline V gene, CDR1 is MNHNY and CDR2 is SVGAGI (reference sequence). The V and J ends lost 5 bases and 6 bases, in that order; junction bases with no gene match: 9. CDR3 residues: CASSRPPGQGNSPLHF. The CDR3 DNA reads as TGTGCCAGCAGTCGCCCCCCCGGACAGGGTAATTCACCCCTCCACTTT.

The rearrangement links TRBV5-1 to TRBJ2-3; 10 bases map to TRBD1. The CDR3 runs 16 residues. Germline assignment: CDR1 SGHRS and CDR2 YFSETQ. V dropped 5 bases and J dropped 6; count of bases not matched to a gene: 12. The CDR3 nucleotides read TGCGCCAGCAGTACTACCCTGGACAGGGGGTCGGATACGCAGTATTTT. This translates into CASSTTLDRGSDTQYF.

This clone occurred a few times. This chain joins TRBV5-6 and TRBJ2-5; D is possibly TRBD1 (5 bases). V dropped 1 base and J dropped 4 bases, with 8 bases sitting between them. CDR1 and CDR2 from the germline V gene are SGHDT and YYEEEE. This CDR3 contains 13 residues. CDR3 bases: TGTGCCAGCAGCTTGCTTACAGGAGAGACCCAGTACTTC. Its protein is CASSLLTGETQYF.

The chain joins TRBV30 to TRBJ2-1; tentatively, D is TRBD2 (5 bases). Trimming stripped 5 bases from V and 8 bases from J, with 19 bases between. The germline V gene encodes CDR1 GTSNPN and CDR2 SVGIG (reference sequence). This CDR3 is built from 14 residues. The CDR3 sequence: CAWAARESRYEQFF. The CDR3, as DNA: TGTGCCTGGGCCGCGAGGGAGAGCCGGTATGAGCAGTTCTTC.

V usage is TRBV10-3 and J usage is TRBJ2-7; 8 positions agree with TRBD1. CDR1 and CDR2 from the germline V gene are ENHRY and SYGVKD. Trimming took 4 bases from V and 2 from J; bases not matched to a gene: 4. The CDR3 runs 14 residues. CDR3 nucleotides: TGTGCCATCAGTGGGCAACAGGGGGCCTACGAGCAGTACTTC. It translates to CAISGQQGAYEQYF.

This clone has more than one count but fewer than ten. The chain joins TRBV5-1 to TRBJ1-2, with D perhaps TRBD1 (6 bases). Germline CDR1 is SGHRS and CDR2 is YFSETQ. V was shortened by 3 bases and J by 3 bases, with 15 bases between the two germline ends. This CDR3 is 15 amino acids long. This CDR3 is CASSSGHGNDYGYTF. The DNA of the CDR3 is TGCGCCAGCAGCTCGGGACACGGAAATGACTATGGCTACACCTTC.

This chain joins TRBV5-4 and TRBJ1-6; D is ambiguous. V was trimmed by 2 bases and J by 9 bases, leaving 6 bases between them. The CDR3 has 12 residues. The V gene's germline CDR1 is SGHNT and CDR2 YYREEE (reference sequence). CDR3 residues: CASSFPRSPLHF. CDR3 coding DNA: TGTGCCAGCAGCTTCCCTCGTTCACCCCTCCACTTT.

V and J are TRBV9 and TRBJ1-1; D is uncertain. Germline CDR1 and CDR2: SGDLS and YYNGEE. The length of the CDR3 is 14 residues. Trimming left V 0 bases short and J 0 bases short, with 6 bases between. CDR3: CASSVGRMNTEAFF. The CDR3 nucleotides are TGTGCCAGCAGCGTAGGGCGGATGAACACTGAAGCTTTCTTT.

This clone has a single count. The chain couples TRBV14 to TRBJ2-1; D might be TRBD1 (6 bases). Germline-derived CDR1 and CDR2 are SGHDN and FVKESK. Trimming removed 1 base at V and 1 base at J, with 17 bases between. The CDR3 contains 18 residues. As DNA, the CDR3 is TGTGCCAGCAGCCAAGGTTTGGGGGCACTAGGATCCTACAATGAGCAGTTCTTC. Translated: CASSQGLGALGSYNEQFF.

This clone has a handful of counts. V gene TRBV5-4 combines with J gene TRBJ2-1, with TRBD2 matching over 9 bases. The junction had 9 bases not matched to a gene; V was cut back by 3 bases and J by 2 bases. Per germline, CDR1 SGHNT and CDR2 YYREEE (reference sequence). The CDR3 has 17 residues. The CDR3 spells CASSSTEIAGAYNEQFF. DNA of the CDR3: TGTGCCAGCAGCTCGACGGAAATAGCGGGAGCCTACAATGAGCAGTTCTTC. The full variable domain, rest sourced from reference TRBV5-4 and TRBJ2-1, is ETGVTQSPTHLIKTRGQQVTLRCSSQSGHNTVSWYQQALGQGPQFIFQYYREEENGRGNFPPRFSGLQFPNYSSELNVNALELDDSALYLCASSSTEIAGAYNEQFFGPGTRLTVL.

J is TRBJ1-5 and V is TRBV27; 8 nucleotides line up with TRBD1. This CDR3 has 17 amino acids. The germline V gene has CDR1 MNHEY and CDR2 SMNVEV (reference sequence). Trimming removed 6 bases from V and 1 base from J; junction bases left unmatched: 11. The CDR3 nucleotides are TGTGCCAGCAGCCCATTCAGGGGGCTTGGGAGCAATCAGCCCCAGCATTTT. Its translation: CASSPFRGLGSNQPQHF.

The J gene is TRBJ2-3, the V gene TRBV5-1, with D possibly being TRBD2 (6 bases). The germline CDR1 and CDR2 sequences are SGHRS and YFSETQ. The CDR3 covers 16 residues. The V and J ends lost 0 bases and 1 base respectively, with 12 bases between them. The CDR3 DNA reads TGCGCCAGCAGCTTGGAGTTAGCGGAAGGCACAGATACGCAGTATTTT. Its translation: CASSLELAEGTDTQYF.

This clone occurred a few times. The rearrangement joins TRBV9 to TRBJ2-2; D perhaps matches TRBD2 (6 bases). The CDR3 totals 14 residues. CDR1 and CDR2 (germline): SGDLS, YYNGEE. V was cut by 2 bases and J by 5 bases, with 10 bases left in between. In DNA, the CDR3 is TGTGCCAGCAGCGTGGACTATTCTACCGGGGAGCTGTTTTTT. It is translated as CASSVDYSTGELFF. Complete variable domain (other parts from reference TRBV9 and TRBJ2-2): DSGVTQTPKHLITATGQRVTLRCSPRSGDLSVYWYQQSLDQGLQFLIQYYNGEERAKGNILERFSAQQFPDLHSELNLSSLELGDSALYFCASSVDYSTGELFFGEGSRLTVL.

This clone was counted a few times. This chain connects TRBV5-6 to TRBJ1-1, with 7 bases identical to TRBD1. Trimming at V came to 4 bases and at J to 5 bases, leaving 11 bases not matched to a gene. The length of the CDR3 is 15 residues. The germline gives CDR1 SGHDT, CDR2 YYEEEE. Written as DNA, the CDR3 is TGTGCCAGCAGCCTCTTGACAGGGAAGCCGACTGAAGCTTTCTTT. This gives the protein CASSLLTGKPTEAFF.

This clone was seen only a few times. V gene TRBV5-4 combines with J gene TRBJ2-5, with a weak D call TRBD1 (5 bases). This CDR3 is 14 amino acids long. The germline V gene encodes CDR1 SGHNT and CDR2 YYREEE (reference sequence). The V and J ends lost 4 bases and 0 bases respectively, with 10 bases between them. For the CDR3, the DNA is TGTGCCAGCAGCAGGGGAACGGACCAAGAGACCCAGTACTTC. Translation: CASSRGTDQETQYF.

In this sample, this clone turned up a few times. CDR3 protein: CASSPDGRIGEQFF. DNA of the CDR3: TGCGCCAGCAGCCCCGACGGGAGAATTGGAGAGCAGTTCTTC. The rearrangement uses TRBV4-1 and TRBJ2-1; possibly TRBD2 for D (6 bases). The ends were cut back, 4 bases at V and 10 bases at J, with 17 bases in the middle. The CDR3 spans 14 residues. Germline-derived CDR1 and CDR2 are MGHRA and YSYEKL.

The chain is built from TRBV5-6 and TRBJ1-2, with no clear D. Germline CDR1 reads SGHDT; CDR2 reads YYEEEE. The ends were cut back, 0 bases at V and 4 bases at J, with 7 bases in the middle. This CDR3 comprises 13 residues. CDR3 DNA: TGTGCCAGCAGCTTGGTACGGTTCTATGGCTACACCTTC. Protein sequence: CASSLVRFYGYTF.

This clone has just a few counts. The rearrangement links TRBV5-4 to TRBJ2-1; TRBD1 aligns across 7 bases. V was pared by 1 base and J by 5 bases, with 3 bases of the junction left unmatched. Germline-derived CDR1 and CDR2 are SGHNT and YYREEE (reference sequence). This CDR3 spans 14 amino acids. The CDR3 DNA sequence: TGTGCCAGCAGCTTGCGACAGGGCCACAATGAGCAGTTCTTC. Amino acid sequence: CASSLRQGHNEQFF.

In nucleotides, the CDR3 is TGTGCCAGCAGTGAGAGGGCCCTCACCGGGGAGCTGTTTTTT. Its translation: CASSERALTGELFF. The chain joins TRBV2 to TRBJ2-2; tentative D call: TRBD2 (5 bases). The CDR3 sequence is 14 residues long. Germline V lookup: CDR1 SNHLY, CDR2 FYNNEI. V was pared by 3 bases and J by 4 bases, with 9 bases between.

This clone was detected only a few times. The chain carries TRBV23-1 and TRBJ1-5; 8 bases are a match to TRBD1. TRBV23-1 is treated as an ORF (open reading frame) with a function not yet certain. The CDR3 length is 17 residues. The ends lost 6 bases at V and 2 bases at J; junction bases unmatched: 12. Written as DNA, the CDR3 is TGCGCCAGCAGCCCCAGGACAGGGAGGTTTGGCAATCAGCCCCAGCATTTT. This encodes CASSPRTGRFGNQPQHF.

The J gene is TRBJ2-3, the V gene TRBV25-1, with TRBD2 matching over 10 bases. Losses at the gene ends were 0 bases for V and 6 bases for J; bases not matched to a gene: 9. There are 17 residues in the CDR3. Germline V gene sequence: CDR1 MGHDK, CDR2 SYGVNS. CDR3 sequence: CASSEYSLAGVIDTQYF. Written as DNA, the CDR3 is TGTGCCAGCAGTGAATATTCGCTAGCGGGAGTAATCGATACGCAGTATTTT.

This clone showed up just a few times. CDR3 residues: CASSVDGGGAYNEQFF. The CDR3, as DNA: TGTGCCAGCAGCGTAGATGGCGGGGGGGCTTACAATGAGCAGTTCTTC. J is TRBJ2-1 and V is TRBV9; 9 bases are a match to TRBD2. There are 16 residues in the CDR3. V lost 0 bases and J lost 4; bases outside the gene matches: 5. In germline, CDR1 is SGDLS, CDR2 YYNGEE. Full variable domain (missing parts from reference TRBV9 and TRBJ2-1): DSGVTQTPKHLITATGQRVTLRCSPRSGDLSVYWYQQSLDQGLQFLIQYYNGEERAKGNILERFSAQQFPDLHSELNLSSLELGDSALYFCASSVDGGGAYNEQFFGPGTRLTVL.

CDR3 residues: CASSEGGTETYEQYF. In DNA form, the CDR3 reads TGTGCCAGCAGTGAGGGGGGGACCGAGACCTACGAGCAGTACTTC. The chain has TRBV25-1 and TRBJ2-7; 7 bases agree with TRBD2. The germline gives CDR1 MGHDK, CDR2 SYGVNS. J was trimmed by 2 bases and V by 3 bases; bases with no gene match: 7. The CDR3 totals 15 residues.

In this sample, this clone turned up a few times. This sequence joins TRBV11-2 and TRBJ2-7, with 8 positions matching TRBD2. The V gene's germline CDR1 is SGHAT and CDR2 FQNNGV. The CDR3 has 14 residues. V shed 6 bases and J 4 bases; nucleotides not matched to a gene: 8. CDR3 DNA sequence: TGTGCCAGCAGTCCCGGGGGGGCTCGGTACGAGCAGTACTTC. It translates to CASSPGGARYEQYF.

The V call is TRBV6-6, the J call TRBJ2-7; no firm D call. The germline V gene has CDR1 MNHNY and CDR2 SVGAGI (reference sequence). V was pared by 4 bases and J by 0 bases, with 7 bases between. CDR3 length: 13 amino acids. CDR3 sequence reads: CASSFIRSYEQYF. The CDR3 bases are TGTGCCAGCAGTTTTATCCGCTCCTACGAGCAGTACTTC.

This rearrangement joins TRBV12-5 to TRBJ2-3; D unclear. Germline V gives CDR1 LGHNT, CDR2 FRNRAP. V gave up 3 bases and J gave up 1 base, with 5 bases separating them. The CDR3 contains 13 residues. CDR3 DNA sequence: TGTGCTAGTGGTTTTCTAGGCACAGATACGCAGTATTTT. Protein product: CASGFLGTDTQYF.

The V call is TRBV6-1, the J call TRBJ2-6; D remains unclear. The CDR3 spans 13 residues. Trimming left V 10 bases short and J 0 bases short, with 7 bases between. The germline CDR1 and CDR2 sequences are MNHNS and SASEGT. CDR3 bases: TGTGCCATCCAGGCCTCTGGGGCCAACGTCCTGACTTTC. This translates into CAIQASGANVLTF.

The chain uses TRBV7-3 and TRBJ2-3; D unresolved. The CDR3 has 15 residues. The ends were cut back, 3 bases at V and 0 bases at J, with 10 bases in the middle. Germline loops: CDR1 SGHTA, CDR2 FQGTGA. In DNA, the CDR3 is TGTGCCAGCAGCTTTAGAGGAGTGAGCACAGATACGCAGTATTTT. This sequence encodes CASSFRGVSTDTQYF.

The chain links TRBV5-4 to TRBJ2-5, with TRBD2 matching 9 bases. The germline CDR1 and CDR2 sequences are SGHNT and YYREEE (reference sequence). This CDR3 is 14 amino acids long. Trimming cost V 4 bases and J 5 bases; bases outside gene matches: 6. The DNA for the CDR3 is TGTGCCAGCAGCAGGCGGGAGGGCGTCGAGACCCAGTACTTC. This encodes CASSRREGVETQYF.

This clone has more than one count but fewer than ten. V gene TRBV5-1 combines with J gene TRBJ2-1; 9 nucleotides agree with TRBD1. V trimming: 5 bases; J trimming: 9 bases; junction bases outside the gene matches: 15. This CDR3 is built from 16 residues. Germline V gene sequence: CDR1 SGHRS, CDR2 YFSETQ. CDR3 residues: CASSIPWDRAPPEQFF. The CDR3 DNA reads as TGCGCCAGCAGTATTCCCTGGGACAGGGCCCCCCCTGAGCAGTTCTTC.

The genes are TRBV7-2 and TRBJ1-4, with 7 bases that match TRBD1. Germline CDR1 is SGHTA and CDR2 is FQGNSA. The CDR3 sequence is 17 residues long. Losses at the gene ends were 5 bases for V and 7 bases for J; bases not matched to a gene: 16. This chain's CDR3 is CASSPGGRIKRSEKLFF. The DNA of the CDR3 is TGTGCCAGCAGCCCAGGGGGACGGATCAAGCGGAGTGAAAAACTGTTTTTT.

The chain employs TRBV7-9 and TRBJ1-4; a possible D gene is TRBD1 (6 bases). The CDR3 covers 17 residues. Germline-derived CDR1 and CDR2 are SEHNR and FQNEAQ (reference sequence). Deletions cut 2 bases from V and 6 bases from J, with 19 bases between. The CDR3 sequence is CASSLNTGLSPYEKLFF. CDR3 DNA: TGTGCCAGCAGCTTAAACACAGGGTTAAGCCCCTATGAAAAACTGTTTTTT.